The source of this TCR beta chain is a study of PD-1 and CTLA-4 blockade in melanoma (dated by TCRdb to the early 2020s). Looking at the study overall: In patients with melanoma, the study measured the effects of PD-1 blockade versus CTLA-4 blockade on the melanoma-reactive CD8 T cell response.

The library came from the immunoSEQ multiplex PCR assay. The immuneACCESS repertoire file appears here via TCRdb, limited to in-frame rearrangements. These files lack a portion of the clones; in checked studies, under half of the deficit traces to unresolved V genes, and the cause of the others is not known. The table for this sample lists 15,000 to 20,000 clones; around 70% of them were counted only once. More than 15% of the sample goes to the ten largest clones. The germline V gene provides CDR1 SNHLY and CDR2 FYNNEI. At the junction V is shortened by 3 bases and J by 0 bases, with 8 bases in between. Its CDR3 holds 15 amino acids, cysteine through phenylalanine. Just CDR3 DNA is preserved here, 45 bases in frame from base 1. Worth noting for this clone: Its specific antigen is unknown. Nothing much larger sits one base from this clone, and base qualities are not available.

The origin of this receptor is a human donor with melanoma. The sequences come from CD8+ T cells from peripheral blood, collected before anti-PD-1 treatment. The V gene is TRBV2 and the J gene is TRBJ2-2, with the D gene too uncertain to name. DNA sequence: TGTGCCAGCAGTGAGGTAGGCACGAACACCGGGGAGCTGTTTTTT. Its protein is CASSEVGTNTGELFF.